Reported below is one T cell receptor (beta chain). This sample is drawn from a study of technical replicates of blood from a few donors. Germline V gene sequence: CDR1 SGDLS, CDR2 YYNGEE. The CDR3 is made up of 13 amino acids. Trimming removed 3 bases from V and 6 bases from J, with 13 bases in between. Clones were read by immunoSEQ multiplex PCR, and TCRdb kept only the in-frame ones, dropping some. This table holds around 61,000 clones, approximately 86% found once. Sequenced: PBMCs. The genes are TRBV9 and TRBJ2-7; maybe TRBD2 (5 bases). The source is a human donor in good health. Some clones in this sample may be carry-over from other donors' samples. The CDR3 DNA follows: TGTGCCAGCAGCGAGGACCTAGGAGGCGAGCAGTACTTC. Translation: CASSEDLGGEQYF.